Listed here are 29 T cell receptor beta chains from one sample, sequenced in a study of post-analysis software for immune sequencing data. Notes on the study in general: Controls had lower frequencies than patients of 4 or 5 TRBV segments, which included TRBV5-6, TRBV5-1 and TRBV20-1.

No antigen has been assigned to these receptors. The TCR beta cDNA libraries carried unique molecular identifiers. Each CDR3 protein is one row after TCRdb ran MiXCR on the PCR reads. Counted here are hundreds of thousands of distinct CDR3 sequences, roughly a third occurring once; the ten biggest clones make up around 4.8%. The sequenced material came from blood. These receptors all come from a girl aged 10 to 17 with multiple sclerosis.

The rearrangement joins TRBV5-6 to TRBJ2-1; D unresolved. V was shortened by 4 bases and J by 4 bases, with 12 bases between the two germline ends. The CDR3 sequence is 14 residues long. CDR1 and CDR2 from the germline V gene are SGHDT and YYEEEE. The CDR3 nucleotides are TGTGCCAGCAGCGTAATCTATGGGTACAATGAGCAGTTCTTC. This encodes CASSVIYGYNEQFF. Combining the CDR3 with reference TRBV5-6 and TRBJ2-1 gives the whole variable domain DAGVTQSPTHLIKTRGQQVTLRCSPKSGHDTVSWYQQALGQGPQFIFQYYEEEERQRGNFPDRFSGHQFPNYSSELNVNALLLGDSALYLCASSVIYGYNEQFFGPGTRLTVL.

The chain uses TRBV7-7 and TRBJ2-5; tentative D call: TRBD2 (5 bases). The CDR3 totals 13 residues. Trimming removed 5 bases at V and 8 bases at J, with 15 bases between. Germline V CDR1 and CDR2: SSHAT, FNYEAQ (reference sequence). CDR3: CASSPEAVSTQYF. The CDR3 nucleotides read TGTGCCAGCAGCCCGGAAGCGGTCAGTACCCAGTACTTC.

This clonotype was recorded at least ten times. The chain links TRBV4-1 to TRBJ1-2; D unresolved. Germline V gene data show CDR1 as MGHRA and CDR2 as YSYEKL. V was shortened by 0 bases and J by 3 bases, with 11 bases between the two germline ends. The CDR3 is 15 residues long. CDR3 bases: TGCGCCAGCAGCCAAGATGAGGACGCAGACTATGGCTACACCTTC. This encodes CASSQDEDADYGYTF.

Concerning this clonotype: Because it lacks the conserved phenylalanine or tryptophan at the end, this CDR3 is likely a read error. J is TRBJ2-1 and V is TRBV7-9; 8 nucleotides match TRBD1. The CDR3 is made up of 16 amino acids. CDR1 is SEHNR, CDR2 FQNEAQ, per germline (reference sequence). The ends lost 5 bases at V and 4 bases at J; junction bases unmatched: 10. CDR3 nucleotides: TGTGCCAGCAGCACCTCGACAGGACAGGGATACAATGAGCAGTTCTTA. It is translated as CASSTSTGQGYNEQFL.

This clonotype has at least ten counts. CDR3 sequence: CASRPRGSSTDTQYF. In nucleotides, the CDR3 is TGTGCCAGCAGGCCAAGGGGTTCTAGCACAGATACGCAGTATTTT. The gene calls are TRBV6-6 and TRBJ2-3; D might be TRBD1 (5 bases). The CDR3 is 15 amino acids. The germline CDR1 and CDR2 sequences are MNHNY and SVGAGI (reference sequence). V lost 6 bases, J lost 0 bases, and 13 bases lay in between.

The chain has TRBV27 and TRBJ1-1; D is perhaps TRBD1 (5 bases). Trimming stripped 6 bases from V and 5 bases from J, with 16 bases between. This CDR3 comprises 14 residues. Germline V gene data show CDR1 as MNHEY and CDR2 as SMNVEV (reference sequence). The CDR3: CASSRVGRGTEAFF. The CDR3 nucleotides are TGTGCCAGCAGCCGAGTGGGGCGCGGGACTGAAGCTTTCTTT.

This clonotype has just a few counts. This chain uses TRBV7-9 with TRBJ1-1, with 7 positions matching TRBD1. Germline assignment: CDR1 SEHNR and CDR2 FQNEAQ (reference sequence). The J segment lost 4 bases and the V segment lost 5 bases, leaving 4 bases of the junction unmatched. This CDR3 has 13 amino acids. The CDR3 loop reads CASSTPGGTEAFF. In DNA, the CDR3 is TGTGCCAGCAGCACACCAGGGGGCACTGAAGCTTTCTTT.

This clonotype was seen at least ten times. The J gene is TRBJ2-1, the V gene TRBV5-1, with 8 bases aligning to TRBD1. J was trimmed by 7 bases and V by 3 bases; bases with no gene match: 6. The germline gives CDR1 SGHRS, CDR2 YFSETQ. The CDR3 covers 14 residues. The CDR3 region is CASSSLQGVNEQFF. As DNA, the CDR3 is TGCGCCAGCAGCTCGCTACAGGGGGTGAATGAGCAGTTCTTC. The full variable domain, its missing parts supplied by reference TRBV5-1 and TRBJ2-1, is KAGVTQTPRYLIKTRGQQVTLSCSPISGHRSVSWYQQTPGQGLQFLFEYFSETQRNKGNFPGRFSGRQFSNSRSEMNVSTLELGDSALYLCASSSLQGVNEQFFGPGTRLTVL.

This clonotype was seen at least ten times. The chain carries TRBV20-1 and TRBJ2-3; tentatively, D is TRBD2 (7 bases). Trimming cost V 1 base and J 5 bases, with 19 bases left between them. This CDR3 region has 16 residues. Germline CDR1 is DFQATT and CDR2 is SNEGSKA (reference sequence). The CDR3: CSARAGVPAGRDTQYF. In nucleotides, the CDR3 is TGCAGTGCTAGAGCAGGGGTTCCAGCGGGACGAGATACGCAGTATTTT.

This clonotype was seen many times. The rearrangement links TRBV5-1 to TRBJ2-1, with TRBD1 matching 8 bases. Per the germline V gene, CDR1 is SGHRS and CDR2 is YFSETQ. The CDR3 spans 16 residues. The junction had 9 bases not matched to a gene; V was cut back by 0 bases and J by 7 bases. The DNA of the CDR3 is TGCGCCAGCAGCTTGGGGGGACATGACAGGGGAAATGAGCAGTTCTTC. Its translation: CASSLGGHDRGNEQFF.

In DNA form, the CDR3 reads TGTGCCAGCAGCCCCCCGGGACAGCCATACGAGCAGTACTTC. Translated, it gives CASSPPGQPYEQYF. This chain joins TRBV7-9 and TRBJ2-7; 7 bases align to TRBD1. The CDR3 has 14 residues. With V trimmed by 5 bases and J by 4 bases, 8 bases remained unmatched. Germline V gives CDR1 SEHNR, CDR2 FQNEAQ (reference sequence).

A note on this clonotype: A much larger clone lies one base from this, so it may be a read error. The chain recombines TRBV11-2 with TRBJ1-6; 9 bases align to TRBD1. Germline V gene data show CDR1 as SGHAT and CDR2 as FQNNGV. The CDR3 extends over 14 amino acids. CDR3 in DNA: TGTGCCAGCAGCTCCGGGACAGGGATGACACCCCCCCACTTT. This encodes CASSSGTGMTPPHF.

Comments on this clonotype: This sequence may be a read error, since a much larger clone differs from it by one base. V and J are TRBV7-7 and TRBJ2-1; D is undetermined. Germline assignment: CDR1 SSHAT and CDR2 FNYEAQ (reference sequence). Trimming took off 5 bases at V and 13 bases at J, with 24 bases between the two ends. This CDR3 has 15 residues. The DNA for the CDR3 is TGTGCCAGCAGCCCGCCCAAGGGTGGGCAAGAGACCCAGTTCTTC. This gives the protein CASSPPKGGQETQFF.

The V and J genes are TRBV4-1 and TRBJ2-4; possible D gene TRBD2, 6 bases. With 0 bases removed from V and 0 bases from J, the gap between germline ends came to 12 bases. CDR3 size: 17 residues. The germline gives CDR1 MGHRA, CDR2 YSYEKL. The CDR3 is CASSQDWGGSAKNIQYF. The CDR3 nucleotides are TGCGCCAGCAGCCAAGATTGGGGAGGCTCAGCCAAAAACATTCAGTACTTC.

A note on this clonotype: This clone may be a read error of a much larger clone one base away. This chain joins TRBV29-1 and TRBJ2-5; D gene unclear. The V gene lost 5 bases and the J gene lost 11 bases, with 21 bases spanning the gap. The germline CDR1 and CDR2 sequences are SQVTM and ANQGSEA. The CDR3 is 13 amino acids. CDR3 region: CSVKGPSRDEQYF. CDR3 DNA: TGCAGCGTTAAAGGACCGAGTAGGGATGAGCAGTACTTC.

This clonotype was found many times. The chain joins TRBV15 to TRBJ1-4; the D is unclear. CDR3 size: 15 residues. CDR1 is LNHNV, CDR2 YYDKDF, per germline (reference sequence). V lost 0 bases to trimming and J lost 4 bases, with 9 bases between them. The CDR3 loop is CATSRDRQINEKLFF. CDR3 nucleotide sequence: TGTGCCACCAGCAGAGATCGCCAGATTAATGAAAAACTGTTTTTT.

This clonotype was detected many times. This chain links TRBV10-3 with TRBJ1-2, with 7 bases fitting TRBD1. CDR1 and CDR2 (germline): ENHRY, SYGVKD. V was pared by 5 bases and J by 8 bases, with 11 bases of the junction left unmatched. The CDR3 runs to 14 residues. CDR3 sequence: CAISPREGAEGYTF. For the CDR3, the DNA is TGTGCCATCAGTCCCCGGGAGGGGGCGGAGGGCTACACCTTC.

The chain is built from TRBV9 and TRBJ1-1; D unresolved. The germline CDR1 and CDR2 sequences are SGDLS and YYNGEE. Deletions cut 3 bases from V and 10 bases from J, with 4 bases between. This CDR3 spans 9 amino acids. The CDR3 sequence: CASSAPAFF. In nucleotides, the CDR3 is TGTGCCAGCAGCGCCCCAGCTTTCTTT. Looking up the rest from reference TRBV9 and TRBJ1-1 gives the full variable domain: DSGVTQTPKHLITATGQRVTLRCSPRSGDLSVYWYQQSLDQGLQFLIQYYNGEERAKGNILERFSAQQFPDLHSELNLSSLELGDSALYFCASSAPAFFGQGTRLTVV.

This clonotype was seen a few times. A much more abundant neighbour one base away suggests this may be a read error. The chain joins TRBV5-6 to TRBJ2-1; D is unclear. The CDR3 has 13 residues. Germline V CDR1 and CDR2: SGHDT, YYEEEE. The ends were cut back, 3 bases at V and 10 bases at J, with 14 bases in the middle. Here the CDR3 DNA reads TGTGCCAGCAGCTGGGGTAGGGTGCCCGAGCAGTTCTTC. Residues: CASSWGRVPEQFF.

A remark on this clonotype: This may arise from a read error, as a much more abundant clone is one base away. The chain has TRBV10-3 and TRBJ2-5, with TRBD1 as a possible D gene (6 bases). This CDR3 contains 17 residues. Per germline, CDR1 ENHRY and CDR2 SYGVKD. CDR3 bases: TGTGCCATCAGGAGGGGGACGTCCGATATGTACCAAGAGGCCCAGTACTTC. As protein: CAIRRGTSDMYQEAQYF.

The genes are TRBV7-2 and TRBJ2-7, with 7 nucleotides matching TRBD1. The ends lost 6 bases at V and 0 bases at J; junction bases unmatched: 5. Looked up from germline, CDR1 is SGHTA and CDR2 is FQGNSA. The CDR3 covers 14 residues. The CDR3 spells CASRTGQDSYEQYF. In DNA, the CDR3 is TGTGCCAGCAGGACTGGACAGGACTCCTACGAGCAGTACTTC.

This clonotype was recorded at least ten times. The chain joins TRBV27 to TRBJ1-2; TRBD1 aligns across 8 bases. This CDR3 spans 15 amino acids. The V gene's germline CDR1 is MNHEY and CDR2 SMNVEV (reference sequence). Losses at the gene ends were 5 bases for V and 5 bases for J; bases not matched to a gene: 10. The CDR3 DNA reads as TGTGCCAGCAGTCTCCAGGGGGCTAGGGAGTATGGCTACACCTTC. Its protein product is CASSLQGAREYGYTF.

A few counts support this clonotype. This rearrangement joins TRBV5-1 to TRBJ1-4; D remains unclear. CDR3 size: 15 residues. Per germline, CDR1 SGHRS and CDR2 YFSETQ. Trimming pared 0 bases from V and 5 bases from J, leaving 11 bases between. For the CDR3, the DNA is TGCGCCAGCAGCTTGGCCCCAGATCGGAATGAAAAACTGTTTTTT. Translated: CASSLAPDRNEKLFF.

This clonotype was observed at least ten times. V is TRBV7-9 and J is TRBJ1-2; maybe TRBD1 (6 bases). The CDR3 contains 13 residues. V was cut by 5 bases and J by 7 bases, with 14 bases left in between. CDR1 is SEHNR, CDR2 FQNEAQ, per germline (reference sequence). Here the CDR3 DNA reads TGTGCCAGCAGCCCCGAGGGGGTGGTTGGCTACACCTTC. Residues: CASSPEGVVGYTF. Full variable domain (rest looked up from reference TRBV7-9 and TRBJ1-2): DTGVSQNPRHKITKRGQNVTFRCDPISEHNRLYWYRQTLGQGPEFLTYFQNEAQLEKSRLLSDRFSAERPKGSFSTLEIQRTEQGDSAMYLCASSPEGVVGYTFGSGTRLTVV.

V gene TRBV5-6 combines with J gene TRBJ2-7; perhaps TRBD1 as D (5 bases). V gave up 4 bases and J gave up 10 bases, with 18 bases separating them. The germline V gene has CDR1 SGHDT and CDR2 YYEEEE. CDR3 length: 13 residues. The CDR3 coding sequence is TGTGCCAGCAGCGTGGACATCCCAGGCACCCAGTACTTC. This translates into CASSVDIPGTQYF.

This clonotype came up a few times. This chain joins TRBV7-9 and TRBJ2-1; 11 bases are a match to TRBD2. Trimming removed 5 bases from V and 6 bases from J; junction bases left unmatched: 9. Per the germline V gene, CDR1 is SEHNR and CDR2 is FQNEAQ (reference sequence). The CDR3 spans 16 residues. CDR3 amino acids: CASSPLAGGPGNEQFF. CDR3 in DNA: TGTGCCAGCAGCCCCTTAGCGGGGGGGCCCGGCAATGAGCAGTTCTTC.

The chain links TRBV12-3 or TRBV12-4 to TRBJ2-5; D perhaps matches TRBD1 (7 bases). CDR3 length: 12 amino acids. Between the trimmed V and J ends, which lost 8 bases and 11 bases, there was a span of 18 bases. The CDR3 here is CASGQGGYEQYF. The DNA of the CDR3 is TGTGCCAGCGGCCAGGGGGGCTATGAGCAGTACTTC.

This clonotype was observed many times. CDR3 nucleotide sequence: TGCGCCAGCAGCTTGGAAGCGGGAGCCAAAAACATTCAGTACTTC. This sequence encodes CASSLEAGAKNIQYF. This chain joins TRBV5-1 and TRBJ2-4; TRBD2 might be the D (6 bases). The V end lost 0 bases, the J end lost 0 bases, and 7 bases lay between the germline ends. CDR3 size: 15 residues. Germline V gene data show CDR1 as SGHRS and CDR2 as YFSETQ.

V gene TRBV11-2 combines with J gene TRBJ2-2; 12 bases are shared with TRBD2. Germline CDR1 reads SGHAT; CDR2 reads FQNNGV. This CDR3 comprises 15 residues. Losses at the gene ends were 5 bases for V and 4 bases for J; bases not matched to a gene: 2. The CDR3 spells CASSRTSGVTGELFF. In nucleotides, the CDR3 is TGTGCCAGCAGCCGGACTAGCGGGGTCACCGGGGAGCTGTTTTTT.